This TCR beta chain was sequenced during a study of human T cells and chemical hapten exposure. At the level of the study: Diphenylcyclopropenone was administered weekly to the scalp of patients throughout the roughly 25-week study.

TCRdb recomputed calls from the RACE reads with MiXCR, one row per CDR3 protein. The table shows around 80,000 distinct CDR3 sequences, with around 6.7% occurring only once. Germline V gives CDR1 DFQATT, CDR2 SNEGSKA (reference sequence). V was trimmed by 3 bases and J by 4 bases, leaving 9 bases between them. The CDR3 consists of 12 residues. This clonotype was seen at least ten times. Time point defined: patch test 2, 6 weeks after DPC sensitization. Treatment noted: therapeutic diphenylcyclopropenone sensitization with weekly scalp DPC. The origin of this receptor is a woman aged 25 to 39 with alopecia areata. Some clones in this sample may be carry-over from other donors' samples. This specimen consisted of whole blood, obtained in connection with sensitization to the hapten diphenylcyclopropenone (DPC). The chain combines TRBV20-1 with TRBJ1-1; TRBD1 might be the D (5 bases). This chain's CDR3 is CSARTEGTEAFF. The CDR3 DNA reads TGCAGTGCTAGGACAGAGGGCACTGAAGCTTTCTTT.